This T cell receptor beta chain stems from a study of post-analysis software for immune sequencing data. Unique molecular identifiers were present in the TCR beta cDNA libraries. The T cell input of about 0.9 to 11 million gave about 470,000 cDNA molecules. TCRdb redid the calling of the PCR reads with MiXCR, one entry per CDR3 protein. The profile shows roughly 400,000 distinct CDR3 sequences, roughly 40% of them singletons. Study conclusions and caveats: F measure showed strong co-clustering of same-batch samples. A handful of TRBV segments were significantly more frequent in patients than in controls. TRBV5-6, TRBV5-1 and TRBV20-1 were among these segments.

Of note for this clonotype: Its antigen is as yet unknown.

The CDR3 is 19 amino acids. Trimming took 3 bases from V and 6 from J; bases not matched to a gene: 21. Germline V gives CDR1 DFQATT, CDR2 SNEGSKA (reference sequence). The source of this sequence is a girl under 10 years old with multiple sclerosis. Sequencing was carried out using blood. This rearrangement joins TRBV20-1 to TRBJ2-3; 10 positions match TRBD2. CDR3 in amino acids: CSASSRTSGISFRTDTQYF. The CDR3 DNA is TGCAGTGCTAGTTCCCGCACTAGCGGGATCAGCTTCCGGACGGATACGCAGTATTTT.